This T cell receptor beta chain was captured in a study of T cell clusters in autoimmune cytopenias. TRB amplification used around 260 ng of peripheral blood genomic DNA. By frequency, this clonotype registers medium-sized (0.01 to 0.1%). TRB was amplified by touch-down multiplex PCR, primer pools A and B combined. With the multiplex PCR reads reprocessed, TCRdb shows one record per CDR3 protein and no DNA. The table lists over 9,000 distinct CDR3 sequences. CDR3 length equals 15 residues. Germline V gene lookup returns CDR1 MNHNY and CDR2 SVGAGI (reference sequence). The sequencing input was peripheral blood. This sequence joins TRBV6-6 and TRBJ1-3; the TCRdb call, TRBD1, lacks DNA for checking. This clonotype was obtained from a human donor with an autoimmune cytopenia or autoimmune hepatitis (not recorded which). CDR3 loop: CASTAGQRGGNTIYF.